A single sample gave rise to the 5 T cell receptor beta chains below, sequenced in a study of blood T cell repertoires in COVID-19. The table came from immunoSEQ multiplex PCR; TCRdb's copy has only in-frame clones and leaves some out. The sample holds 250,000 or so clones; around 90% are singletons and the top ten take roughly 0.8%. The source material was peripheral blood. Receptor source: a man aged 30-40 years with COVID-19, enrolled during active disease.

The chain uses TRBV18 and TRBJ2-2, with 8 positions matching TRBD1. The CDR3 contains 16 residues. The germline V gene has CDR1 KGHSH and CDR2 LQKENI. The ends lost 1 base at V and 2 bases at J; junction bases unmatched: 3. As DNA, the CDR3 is TGTGCCAGCTCACCACAGGGACAGGACAACACCGGGGAGCTGTTTTTT. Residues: CASSPQGQDNTGELFF.

CDR3 sequence reads: CASSVLQGSTEAFF. In DNA form, the CDR3 reads TGTGCCAGCAGCGTACTACAGGGTAGCACTGAAGCTTTCTTT. The V call is TRBV7-2, the J call TRBJ1-1; D might be TRBD1 (6 bases). The CDR3 covers 14 residues. The germline CDR1 and CDR2 sequences are SGHTA and FQGNSA. V was shortened by 5 bases and J by 4 bases, with 14 bases between the two germline ends.

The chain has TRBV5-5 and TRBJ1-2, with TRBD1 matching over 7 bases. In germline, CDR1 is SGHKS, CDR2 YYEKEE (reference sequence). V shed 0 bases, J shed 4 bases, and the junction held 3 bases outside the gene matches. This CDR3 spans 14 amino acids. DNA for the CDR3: TGTGCCAGCAGCTTGGATTCAGGGGGCTATGGCTACACCTTC. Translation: CASSLDSGGYGYTF.

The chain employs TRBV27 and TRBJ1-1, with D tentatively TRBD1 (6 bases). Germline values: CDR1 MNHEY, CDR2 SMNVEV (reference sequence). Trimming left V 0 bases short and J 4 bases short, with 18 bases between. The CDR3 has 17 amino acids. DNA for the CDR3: TGTGCCAGCAGTTTATCGTTGGCCGTGGGCAGGGGCACTGAAGCTTTCTTT. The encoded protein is CASSLSLAVGRGTEAFF.

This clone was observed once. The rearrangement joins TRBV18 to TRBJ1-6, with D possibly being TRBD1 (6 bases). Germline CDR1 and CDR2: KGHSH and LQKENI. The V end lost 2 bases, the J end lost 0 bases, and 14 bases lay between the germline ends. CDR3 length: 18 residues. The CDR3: CASSPKTGQSSYNSPLHF. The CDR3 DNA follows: TGTGCCAGCTCACCAAAGACAGGCCAGAGCTCCTATAATTCACCCCTCCACTTT.